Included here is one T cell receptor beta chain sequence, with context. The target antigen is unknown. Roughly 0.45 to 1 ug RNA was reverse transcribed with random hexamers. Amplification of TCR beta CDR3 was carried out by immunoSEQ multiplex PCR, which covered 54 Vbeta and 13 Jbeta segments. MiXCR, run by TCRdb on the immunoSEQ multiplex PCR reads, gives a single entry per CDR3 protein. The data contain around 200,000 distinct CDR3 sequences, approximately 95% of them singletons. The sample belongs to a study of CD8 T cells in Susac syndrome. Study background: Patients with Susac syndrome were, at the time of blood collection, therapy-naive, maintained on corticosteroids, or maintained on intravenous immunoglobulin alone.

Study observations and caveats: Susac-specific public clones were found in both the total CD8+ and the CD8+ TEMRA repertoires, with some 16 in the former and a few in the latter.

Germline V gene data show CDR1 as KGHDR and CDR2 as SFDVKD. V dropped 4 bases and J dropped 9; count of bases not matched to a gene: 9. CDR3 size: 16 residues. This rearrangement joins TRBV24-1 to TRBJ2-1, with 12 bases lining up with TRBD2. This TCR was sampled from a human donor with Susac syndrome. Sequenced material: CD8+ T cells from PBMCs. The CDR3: CATSDPLAGGPGEQFF. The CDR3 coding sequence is TGTGCCACCAGTGACCCTCTAGCGGGAGGGCCCGGTGAGCAGTTCTTC.